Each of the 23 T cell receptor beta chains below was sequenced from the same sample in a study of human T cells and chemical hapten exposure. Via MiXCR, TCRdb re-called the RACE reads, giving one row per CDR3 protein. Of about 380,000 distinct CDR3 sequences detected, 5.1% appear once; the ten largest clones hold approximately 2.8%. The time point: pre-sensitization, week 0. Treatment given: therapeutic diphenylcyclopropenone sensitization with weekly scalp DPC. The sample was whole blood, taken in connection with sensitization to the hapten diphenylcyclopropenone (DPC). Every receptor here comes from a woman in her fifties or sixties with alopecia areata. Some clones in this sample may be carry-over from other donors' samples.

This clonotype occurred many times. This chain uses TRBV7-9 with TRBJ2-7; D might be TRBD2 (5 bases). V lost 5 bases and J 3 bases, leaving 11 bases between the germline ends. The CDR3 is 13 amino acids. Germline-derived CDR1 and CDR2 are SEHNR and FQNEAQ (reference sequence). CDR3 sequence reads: CASSLSRDYEQYF. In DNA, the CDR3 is TGTGCCAGCAGCCTCAGCCGGGACTACGAGCAGTACTTC.

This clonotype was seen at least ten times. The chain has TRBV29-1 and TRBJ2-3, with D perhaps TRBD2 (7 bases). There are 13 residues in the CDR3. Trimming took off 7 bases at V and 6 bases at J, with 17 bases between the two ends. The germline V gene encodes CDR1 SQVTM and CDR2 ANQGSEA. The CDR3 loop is CSGEGGGKDTQYF. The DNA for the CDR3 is TGCAGCGGAGAGGGGGGAGGGAAGGATACGCAGTATTTT.

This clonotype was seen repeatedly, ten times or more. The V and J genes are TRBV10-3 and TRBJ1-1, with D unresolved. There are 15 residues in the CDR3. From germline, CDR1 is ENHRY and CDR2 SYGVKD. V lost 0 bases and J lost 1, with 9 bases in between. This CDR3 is CAISESLGTNTEAFF. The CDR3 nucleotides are TGTGCCATCAGTGAGTCGCTCGGAACGAACACTGAAGCTTTCTTT.

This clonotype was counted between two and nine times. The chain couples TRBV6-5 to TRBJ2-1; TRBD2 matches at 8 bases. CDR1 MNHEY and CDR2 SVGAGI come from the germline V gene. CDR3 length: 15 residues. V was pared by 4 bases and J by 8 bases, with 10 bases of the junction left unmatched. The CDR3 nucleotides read TGTGCCAGCAGTTCAGCGGGAGCGGGGGACGATGAGCAGTTCTTC. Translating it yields CASSSAGAGDDEQFF.

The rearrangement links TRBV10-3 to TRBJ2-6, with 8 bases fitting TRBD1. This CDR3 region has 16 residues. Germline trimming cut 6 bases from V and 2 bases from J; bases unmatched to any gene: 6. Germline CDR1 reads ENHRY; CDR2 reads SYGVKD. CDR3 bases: TGTGCCATCAGACCCCGGACAGGGACTGGGGCCAACGTCCTGACTTTC. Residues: CAIRPRTGTGANVLTF.

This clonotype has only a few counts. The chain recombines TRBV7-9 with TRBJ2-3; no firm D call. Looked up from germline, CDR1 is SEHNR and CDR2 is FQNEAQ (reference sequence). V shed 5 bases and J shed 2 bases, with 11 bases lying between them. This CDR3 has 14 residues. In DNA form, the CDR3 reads TGTGCCAGCAGCCACCGAGGTCTCACAGATACGCAGTATTTT. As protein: CASSHRGLTDTQYF.

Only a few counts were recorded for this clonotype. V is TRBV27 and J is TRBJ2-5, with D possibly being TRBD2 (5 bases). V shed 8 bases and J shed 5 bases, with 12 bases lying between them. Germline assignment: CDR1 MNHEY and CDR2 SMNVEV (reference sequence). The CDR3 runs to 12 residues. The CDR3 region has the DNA TGTGCCAGCGGGGAGTCGGGGGAGACCCAGTACTTC. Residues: CASGESGETQYF.

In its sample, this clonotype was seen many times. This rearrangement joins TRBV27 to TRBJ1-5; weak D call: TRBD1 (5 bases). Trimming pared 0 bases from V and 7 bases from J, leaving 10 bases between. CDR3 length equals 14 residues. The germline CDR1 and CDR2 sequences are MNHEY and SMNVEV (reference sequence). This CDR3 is CASSLSGAGQPQHF. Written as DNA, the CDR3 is TGTGCCAGCAGTTTATCAGGGGCGGGACAGCCCCAGCATTTT.

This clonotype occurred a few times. The CDR3 is CAISESRGTGELFF. CDR3 DNA: TGTGCCATCAGTGAGTCGAGAGGGACCGGGGAGCTGTTTTTT. The chain recombines TRBV10-3 with TRBJ2-2; a possible D gene is TRBD2 (5 bases). Deletions cut 0 bases from V and 5 bases from J, with 7 bases between. Germline V gene sequence: CDR1 ENHRY, CDR2 SYGVKD. This CDR3 contains 14 residues.

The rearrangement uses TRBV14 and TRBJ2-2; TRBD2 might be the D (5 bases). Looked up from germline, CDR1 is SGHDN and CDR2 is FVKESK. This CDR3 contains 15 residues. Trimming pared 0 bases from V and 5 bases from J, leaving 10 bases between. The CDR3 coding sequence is TGTGCCAGCAGCCAAGAAAGACTAAGGACCGGGGAGCTGTTTTTT. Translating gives CASSQERLRTGELFF.

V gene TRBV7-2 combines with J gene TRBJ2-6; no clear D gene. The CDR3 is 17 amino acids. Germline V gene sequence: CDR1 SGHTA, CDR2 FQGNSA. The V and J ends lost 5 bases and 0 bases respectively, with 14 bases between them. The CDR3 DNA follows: TGTGCCAGCAGCCCCGGACGCCTAAGCTCTGGGGCCAACGTCCTGACTTTC. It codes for CASSPGRLSSGANVLTF.

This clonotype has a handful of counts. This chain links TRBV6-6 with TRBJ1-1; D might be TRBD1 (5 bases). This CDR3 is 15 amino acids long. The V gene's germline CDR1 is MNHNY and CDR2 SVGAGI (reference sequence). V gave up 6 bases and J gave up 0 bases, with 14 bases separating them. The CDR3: CASRPPTDMNTEAFF. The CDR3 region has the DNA TGTGCCAGCAGACCCCCGACAGACATGAACACTGAAGCTTTCTTT.

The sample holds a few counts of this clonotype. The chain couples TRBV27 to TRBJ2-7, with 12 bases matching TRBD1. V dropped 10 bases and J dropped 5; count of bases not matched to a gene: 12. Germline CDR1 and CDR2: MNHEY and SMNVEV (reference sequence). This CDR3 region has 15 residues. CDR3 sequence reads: CATSRAGQGANEQYF. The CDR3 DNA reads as TGTGCCACCAGCCGGGCGGGACAGGGGGCCAACGAGCAGTACTTC.

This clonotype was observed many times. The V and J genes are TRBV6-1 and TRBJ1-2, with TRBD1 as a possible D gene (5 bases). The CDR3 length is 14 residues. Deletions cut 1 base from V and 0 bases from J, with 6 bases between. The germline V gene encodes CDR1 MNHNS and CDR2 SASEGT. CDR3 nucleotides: TGTGCCAGCAGTGAAGGGGGCGCTAACTATGGCTACACCTTC. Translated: CASSEGGANYGYTF.

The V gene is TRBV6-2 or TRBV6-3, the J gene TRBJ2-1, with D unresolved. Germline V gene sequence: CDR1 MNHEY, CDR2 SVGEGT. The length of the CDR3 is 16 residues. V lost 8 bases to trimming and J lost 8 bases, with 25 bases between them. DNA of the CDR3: TGTGCCAGCTCCAGAGCCATAGGGCGGACCTCCGATGAGCAGTTCTTC. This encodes CASSRAIGRTSDEQFF.

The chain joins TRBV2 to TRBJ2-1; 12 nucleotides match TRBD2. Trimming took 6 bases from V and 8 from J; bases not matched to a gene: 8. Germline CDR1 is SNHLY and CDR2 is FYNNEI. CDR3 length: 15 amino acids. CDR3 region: CASRMRTSGADEQFF. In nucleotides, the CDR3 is TGTGCCAGCAGGATGAGGACTAGCGGGGCGGATGAGCAGTTCTTC.

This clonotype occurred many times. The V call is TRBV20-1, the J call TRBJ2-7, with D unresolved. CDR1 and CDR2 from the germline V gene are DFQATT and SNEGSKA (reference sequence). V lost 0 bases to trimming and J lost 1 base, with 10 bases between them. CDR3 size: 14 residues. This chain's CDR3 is CSAREELPSYEQYF. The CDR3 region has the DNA TGCAGTGCTAGAGAAGAGCTCCCGTCCTACGAGCAGTACTTC.

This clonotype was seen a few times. The CDR3 bases are TGTGCCAGCAGATATGGACGGGGCGGCCAGCCCCAGCATTTT. Translation: CASRYGRGGQPQHF. J is TRBJ1-5 and V is TRBV6-6, with D tentatively TRBD1 (5 bases). Trimming removed 6 bases at V and 7 bases at J, with 16 bases between. The CDR3 covers 14 residues. Per the germline V gene, CDR1 is MNHNY and CDR2 is SVGAGI (reference sequence).

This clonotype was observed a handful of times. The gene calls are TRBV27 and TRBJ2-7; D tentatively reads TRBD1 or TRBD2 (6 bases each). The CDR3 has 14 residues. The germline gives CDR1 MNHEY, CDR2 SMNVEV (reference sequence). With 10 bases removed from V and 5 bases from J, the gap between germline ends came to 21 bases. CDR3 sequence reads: CATSRGGSRNEQYF. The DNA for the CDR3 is TGTGCCACCAGCAGAGGGGGGAGCAGAAACGAGCAGTACTTC.

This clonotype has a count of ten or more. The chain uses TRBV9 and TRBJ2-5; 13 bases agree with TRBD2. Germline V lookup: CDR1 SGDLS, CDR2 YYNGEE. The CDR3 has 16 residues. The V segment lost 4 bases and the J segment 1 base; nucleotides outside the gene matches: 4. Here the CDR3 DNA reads TGTGCCAGCAGCACCGGGACTAGCGGGATCCAAGAGACCCAGTACTTC. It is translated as CASSTGTSGIQETQYF.

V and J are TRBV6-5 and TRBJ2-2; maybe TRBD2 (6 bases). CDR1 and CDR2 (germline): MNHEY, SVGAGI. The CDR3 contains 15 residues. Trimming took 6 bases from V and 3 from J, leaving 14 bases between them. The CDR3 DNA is TGTGCCAGCAGCCCAGGCGGGACGGACACCGGGGAGCTGTTTTTT. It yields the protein CASSPGGTDTGELFF.

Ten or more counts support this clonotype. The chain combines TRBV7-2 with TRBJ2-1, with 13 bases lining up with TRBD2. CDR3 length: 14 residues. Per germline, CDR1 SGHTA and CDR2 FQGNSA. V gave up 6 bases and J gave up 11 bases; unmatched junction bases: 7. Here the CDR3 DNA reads TGTGCCAGCAGTTCAGCGGGACTAGCGGGAAAGCAGTTCTTC. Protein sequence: CASSSAGLAGKQFF. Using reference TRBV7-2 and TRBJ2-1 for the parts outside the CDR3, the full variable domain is GAGVSQSPSNKVTEKGKDVELRCDPISGHTALYWYRQSLGQGLEFLIYFQGNSAPDKSGLPSDRFSAERTGGSVSTLTIQRTQQEDSAVYLCASSSAGLAGKQFFGPGTRLTVL.

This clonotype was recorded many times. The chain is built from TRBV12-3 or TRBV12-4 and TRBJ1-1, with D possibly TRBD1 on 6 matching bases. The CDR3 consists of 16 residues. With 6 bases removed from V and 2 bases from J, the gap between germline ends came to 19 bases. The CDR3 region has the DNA TGTGCCAGCAGGAGGGACATAGGGACGGGCAACACTGAAGCTTTCTTT. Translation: CASRRDIGTGNTEAFF.